The 23 T cell receptor beta chains given below trace back to one sample, sequenced in a study of molecular identifiers for immune sequencing clone quantification. TCRdb re-called the PCR reads with MiXCR, one entry per CDR3 protein. The profile shows more than 300,000 distinct CDR3 sequences, over 20% of them singletons. The sequenced sample was naive CD8+ T cells from blood, with Jurkat cell RNA spiked in. The subset: FACS-sorted CD8+CD4-CCR7+CD45RA+ naive T cells. These receptor sequences come from a human donor in good health. Some libraries in this study had Jurkat cell RNA spiked in.

Ten or more counts support this clonotype. The CDR3 protein is CSASAGLYNEQFF. CDR3 in DNA: TGCAGTGCTAGCGCGGGCCTCTACAATGAGCAGTTCTTC. This sequence joins TRBV20-1 and TRBJ2-1; tentatively, D is TRBD2 (5 bases). The CDR3 spans 13 residues. Per germline, CDR1 DFQATT and CDR2 SNEGSKA (reference sequence). Trimming took 3 bases from V and 3 from J, leaving 9 bases between them.

The sample holds many counts of this clonotype. For the CDR3, the DNA is TGTGCCAGCAGCCAAGAGAGAAGCGGGAGGGCCCTCGGTTACATTCAGTACTTC. It codes for CASSQERSGRALGYIQYF. This chain uses TRBV4-2 with TRBJ2-4, with TRBD2 identical over 10 bases. The CDR3 sequence is 18 residues long. From germline, CDR1 is LGHNA and CDR2 YNFKEQ. With V trimmed by 0 bases and J by 8 bases, 13 bases remained unmatched.

This clonotype was counted many times. The rearrangement links TRBV7-2 to TRBJ2-2; D might be TRBD2 (8 bases). V gave up 3 bases and J gave up 7 bases, with 21 bases separating them. This CDR3 spans 17 amino acids. Germline V CDR1 and CDR2: SGHTA, FQGNSA. CDR3 sequence reads: CASSFETSGGGGGELFF. CDR3 sequence (DNA): TGTGCCAGCAGCTTCGAAACTAGCGGAGGGGGCGGCGGGGAGCTGTTTTTT.

This clonotype has at least ten counts. One junction end disagrees with the germline gene, perhaps due to a read error. J is TRBJ2-7 and V is TRBV14; D gene uncertain. The CDR3 is 12 residues long. Germline V lookup: CDR1 SGHDN, CDR2 FVKESK. CDR3 amino acids: CASGHGFYEQYF. The CDR3 DNA follows: TGTGCCAGCGGCCACGGGTTCTACGAGCAGTACTTC.

Note on this clonotype: This could be a read error, since a much larger clone is one nucleotide away. Because it lacks the conserved phenylalanine or tryptophan at the end, this CDR3 is likely a read error. The V call is TRBV27, the J call TRBJ2-3; the match to TRBD1 covers 7 bases. V shed 6 bases, J shed 12 bases, and the junction held 9 bases outside the gene matches. The CDR3 covers 12 residues. CDR1 MNHEY and CDR2 SMNVEV come from the germline V gene (reference sequence). The CDR3 sequence: CASSLGQEFQYI. In DNA form, the CDR3 reads TGTGCCAGCAGCCTCGGACAGGAGTTTCAGTATATT.

The chain combines TRBV28 with TRBJ2-7, with D hard to call. This CDR3 is 16 amino acids long. Germline V gives CDR1 MDHEN, CDR2 SYDVKM. Trimming took off 8 bases at V and 2 bases at J, with 22 bases between the two ends. The CDR3 reads CASSQFTSAATYEQYF. CDR3 nucleotides: TGTGCCAGCTCCCAGTTTACGTCTGCAGCAACCTACGAGCAGTACTTC.

This clonotype has ten or more counts. In DNA form, the CDR3 reads TGCGCCAGCAGCTGGGACAGGGAGGATGCAACTAATGAAAAACTGTTTTTT. Its translation is CASSWDREDATNEKLFF. The chain links TRBV5-1 to TRBJ1-4; 9 bases map to TRBD1. In germline, CDR1 is SGHRS, CDR2 YFSETQ. V shed 3 bases, J shed 0 bases, and the junction held 6 bases outside the gene matches. The CDR3 has 17 residues.

There are many counts of this clonotype. V gene TRBV29-1 combines with J gene TRBJ2-4; 7 bases map to TRBD2. Germline lookup yields CDR1 SQVTM and CDR2 ANQGSEA. After removal of 6 bases from V and 1 base from J, the junction contained 12 bases not matched to a gene. CDR3 length: 16 amino acids. The CDR3 DNA reads as TGCAGCGTCGCGATAGCTAGCGGCGGGGCCAAAAACATTCAGTACTTC. As protein: CSVAIASGGAKNIQYF.

This clonotype was observed at least ten times. The J gene is TRBJ1-1, the V gene TRBV4-1, with D possibly TRBD1 on 5 matching bases. CDR1 and CDR2 from the germline V gene are MGHRA and YSYEKL. The length of the CDR3 is 15 residues. V lost 0 bases, J lost 4 bases, and 12 bases lay in between. The CDR3 DNA reads TGCGCCAGCAGCCAAGAGTTCCGGGACCTCACTGAAGCTTTCTTT. As protein: CASSQEFRDLTEAFF.

This clonotype was counted at least ten times. The rearrangement links TRBV6-5 to TRBJ2-1, with TRBD2 matching 15 bases. Germline CDR1 and CDR2: MNHEY and SVGAGI. The CDR3 loop spans 19 amino acids. The V gene end was trimmed by 0 bases and the J gene end by 5 bases; junction bases not matched to a gene: 8. DNA for the CDR3: TGTGCCAGCAGTTACTCATTAGGGACTAGCGGGAGGCGCCACAATGAGCAGTTCTTC. Encoded protein: CASSYSLGTSGRRHNEQFF.

This clonotype was recorded many times. The CDR3 region has the DNA TGTGCCAGCAGGCAAAGTGGAAAACTGTTTTTT. Protein product: CASRQSGKLFF. The chain couples TRBV27 to TRBJ1-4; no clear D. Looked up from germline, CDR1 is MNHEY and CDR2 is SMNVEV (reference sequence). V lost 6 bases to trimming and J lost 10 bases, with 9 bases between them. This CDR3 has 11 amino acids.

This clonotype was picked up many times. This chain uses TRBV7-9 with TRBJ2-5; D unresolved. Trimming took off 3 bases at V and 3 bases at J, with 5 bases between the two ends. This CDR3 has 12 residues. Germline CDR1 is SEHNR and CDR2 is FQNEAQ (reference sequence). CDR3 loop: CASSFGKETQYF. The CDR3 region has the DNA TGTGCCAGCAGCTTTGGGAAAGAGACCCAGTACTTC.

About this clonotype: A much bigger clone sits one base away, suggesting this may be a read error. The conserved phenylalanine or tryptophan normally closing the CDR3 is absent here, so this likely arose from a read error. This chain connects TRBV18 to TRBJ2-3; D ambiguous. The ends were cut back, 0 bases at V and 4 bases at J, with 2 bases in the middle. CDR1 and CDR2 from the germline V gene are KGHSH and LQKENI. The CDR3 totals 12 residues. CDR3 residues: CASSPPADTQYL. The CDR3 bases are TGTGCCAGCTCACCACCGGCAGATACGCAGTATCTT.

This clonotype was detected many times. The chain couples TRBV5-4 to TRBJ1-3; 9 bases agree with TRBD1. This CDR3 region has 13 residues. Germline CDR1 SGHNT, CDR2 YYREEE (reference sequence). Losses at the gene ends were 4 bases for V and 7 bases for J; bases not matched to a gene: 3. As DNA, the CDR3 is TGTGCCAGCAGCCTAGGACAGGGGAACACCATATATTTT. Amino acids: CASSLGQGNTIYF.

Concerning this clonotype itself: A much larger clone is a single base away; this may be a read error. The chain uses TRBV4-1 and TRBJ2-5; D gene unclear. Germline V gene sequence: CDR1 MGHRA, CDR2 YSYEKL. This CDR3 spans 11 amino acids. The DNA of the CDR3 is TGCACCAGCAGCCGTTCAGAGACCCAGTACTTC. Translating it yields CTSSRSETQYF.

A word on this clonotype: This may arise from a read error, as a much more abundant clone is one base away. The chain links TRBV7-9 to TRBJ2-5, with a weak D call TRBD2 (5 bases). The CDR3 contains 15 residues. Germline V gives CDR1 SEHNR, CDR2 FQNEAQ (reference sequence). In DNA form, the CDR3 reads TGTGTCAGCAGCACAACCACTAGATACCAAGAGACCCAGTACTTC. Translating it yields CVSSTTTRYQETQYF.

This clonotype was seen a handful of times. It may be a read error: a sequence one base away is much more abundant. The chain links TRBV27 to TRBJ1-5; TRBD1 might be the D (5 bases). The CDR3 is made up of 13 amino acids. Germline loops: CDR1 MNHEY, CDR2 SMNVEV (reference sequence). V lost 7 bases to trimming and J lost 10 bases, with 17 bases between them. Here the CDR3 reads CASTSRQGYPQHF. The CDR3 coding sequence is TGTGCCAGCACGAGTCGGCAGGGATATCCCCAGCATTTT.

This clonotype was detected ten times or more. This chain connects TRBV4-1 to TRBJ1-2, with a possible D match to TRBD1 (6 bases). The CDR3 covers 16 residues. Germline V gene data show CDR1 as MGHRA and CDR2 as YSYEKL. V gave up 4 bases and J gave up 5 bases, with 20 bases separating them. DNA of the CDR3: TGCGCCAGCAGCCGGGTGACAGGAACCCCCTTTTATGGCTACACCTTC. Translated, it gives CASSRVTGTPFYGYTF.

This clonotype was detected ten times or more. J is TRBJ1-1 and V is TRBV7-6, with TRBD1 identical over 7 bases. V gave up 4 bases and J gave up 5 bases; unmatched junction bases: 7. Germline values: CDR1 SGHVS, CDR2 FNYEAQ. This CDR3 contains 14 residues. Written as DNA, the CDR3 is TGTGCCAGCAGCTCGACGACAGGGCTGACTGAAGCTTTCTTT. It specifies CASSSTTGLTEAFF.

This clonotype was counted at least ten times. V usage is TRBV6-1 and J usage is TRBJ1-1; TRBD1 aligns across 9 bases. Germline-derived CDR1 and CDR2 are MNHNS and SASEGT. The CDR3 is made up of 16 amino acids. V dropped 4 bases and J dropped 0; count of bases not matched to a gene: 6. CDR3 residues: CASSAGTGTMNTEAFF. The CDR3 DNA reads TGTGCCAGCAGTGCCGGGACAGGGACCATGAACACTGAAGCTTTCTTT.

This clonotype was counted at least ten times. V and J are TRBV5-8 and TRBJ2-7; D is possibly TRBD1 or TRBD2 (5 bases each). The length of the CDR3 is 15 residues. Germline V gives CDR1 SGHTS, CDR2 YDEGEE. Trimming took off 0 bases at V and 5 bases at J, with 15 bases between the two ends. CDR3: CASSLALGESHEQYF. The CDR3 DNA follows: TGTGCCAGCAGCTTGGCCCTGGGGGAGTCCCACGAGCAGTACTTC.

Worth noting for this clonotype: A much larger clone is a single base away; this may be a read error. The chain is built from TRBV28 and TRBJ2-3, with 12 bases that match TRBD2. The CDR3 has 14 residues. Germline CDR1 reads MDHEN; CDR2 reads SYDVKM. CDR3: CASSFRLAGDTQSF. For the CDR3, the DNA is TGTGCCAGCAGTTTCCGACTAGCGGGAGATACGCAGTCTTTT.

This clonotype appeared many times. The chain joins TRBV14 to TRBJ2-7; possible D gene TRBD2, 6 bases. Germline V lookup: CDR1 SGHDN, CDR2 FVKESK. The CDR3 covers 16 residues. The ends were cut back, 5 bases at V and 2 bases at J, with 19 bases in the middle. The CDR3 DNA reads as TGTGCCAGCAGCTCGACGACCCGGGACTTTACCTACGAGCAGTACTTC. Residues: CASSSTTRDFTYEQYF.